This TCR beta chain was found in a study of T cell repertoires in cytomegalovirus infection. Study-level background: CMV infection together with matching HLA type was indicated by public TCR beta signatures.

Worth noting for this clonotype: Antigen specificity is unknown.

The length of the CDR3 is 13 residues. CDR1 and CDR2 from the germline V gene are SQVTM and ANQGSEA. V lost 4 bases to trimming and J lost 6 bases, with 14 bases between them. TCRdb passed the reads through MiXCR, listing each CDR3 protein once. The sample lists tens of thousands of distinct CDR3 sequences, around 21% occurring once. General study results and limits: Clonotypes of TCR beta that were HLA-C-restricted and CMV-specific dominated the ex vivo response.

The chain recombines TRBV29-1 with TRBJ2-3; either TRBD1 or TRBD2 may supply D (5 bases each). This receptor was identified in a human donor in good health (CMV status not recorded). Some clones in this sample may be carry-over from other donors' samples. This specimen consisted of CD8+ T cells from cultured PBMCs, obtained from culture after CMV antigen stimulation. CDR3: CSVAAHEGDTQYF. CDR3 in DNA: TGCAGCGTTGCGGCCCACGAGGGGGATACGCAGTATTTT.